The 5 T cell receptor beta chains below all came from one sample that was sequenced in a study of technical replicates of blood from a handful of donors. Here immunoSEQ multiplex PCR was the method, and the copy in TCRdb shows in-frame clones only, minus some. The table includes about 50,000 clones, approximately 94% detected once. Sequencing was carried out using T cells isolated from PBMCs. The receptors were sampled from a human donor in good health.

The gene calls are TRBV4-2 and TRBJ2-3; D call uncertain. There are 17 residues in the CDR3. CDR1 is LGHNA, CDR2 YNFKEQ, per germline. Trimming removed 3 bases at V and 0 bases at J, with 16 bases between. Here the CDR3 DNA reads TGTGCCAGCAGCCAGGGCCCTACCTTAATTAGCACAGATACGCAGTATTTT. Its translation: CASSQGPTLISTDTQYF.

The gene calls are TRBV6-1 and TRBJ2-1; D possibly corresponds to TRBD2 (5 bases). Germline V gives CDR1 MNHNS, CDR2 SASEGT. The CDR3 length is 11 residues. Trimming removed 5 bases from V and 10 bases from J, with 9 bases in between. The CDR3 loop is CASSSLAEQFF. In nucleotides, the CDR3 is TGTGCCAGCAGTTCGTTAGCGGAGCAGTTCTTC.

The rearrangement links TRBV28 to TRBJ2-3; D is undetermined. The CDR3 extends over 15 amino acids. V was trimmed by 6 bases and J by 0 bases, leaving 13 bases between them. The germline V gene has CDR1 MDHEN and CDR2 SYDVKM. The CDR3 loop is CASRTPTESTDTQYF. CDR3 nucleotide sequence: TGTGCCAGCAGGACTCCGACTGAAAGCACAGATACGCAGTATTTT.

The chain carries TRBV11-2 and TRBJ2-3; 8 bases map to TRBD1. The germline CDR1 and CDR2 sequences are SGHAT and FQNNGV. Trimming cost V 1 base and J 2 bases; bases outside gene matches: 2. The CDR3 consists of 15 residues. Here the CDR3 reads CASSLGTGNTDTQYF. Written as DNA, the CDR3 is TGTGCCAGCAGCTTAGGGACAGGGAACACAGATACGCAGTATTTT.

J is TRBJ1-2 and V is TRBV29-1; possible D gene TRBD1, 5 bases. The CDR3 length is 14 residues. The V gene's germline CDR1 is SQVTM and CDR2 ANQGSEA. Trimming took 1 base from V and 2 from J, leaving 11 bases between them. The CDR3 is CSVEVQAKNYGYTF. The DNA of the CDR3 is TGCAGCGTTGAAGTACAGGCCAAGAACTATGGCTACACCTTC.